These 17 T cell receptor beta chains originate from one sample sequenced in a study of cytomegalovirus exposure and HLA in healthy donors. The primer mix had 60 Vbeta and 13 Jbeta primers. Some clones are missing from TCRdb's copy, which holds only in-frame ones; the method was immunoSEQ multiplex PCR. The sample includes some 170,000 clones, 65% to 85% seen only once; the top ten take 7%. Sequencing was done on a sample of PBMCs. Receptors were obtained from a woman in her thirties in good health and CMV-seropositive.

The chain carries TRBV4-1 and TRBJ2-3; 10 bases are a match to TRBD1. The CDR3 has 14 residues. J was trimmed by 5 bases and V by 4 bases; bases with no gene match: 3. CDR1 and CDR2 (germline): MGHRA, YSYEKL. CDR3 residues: CASSPDRGRDTQYF. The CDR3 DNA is TGCGCCAGCAGCCCCGACAGGGGGCGAGATACGCAGTATTTT.

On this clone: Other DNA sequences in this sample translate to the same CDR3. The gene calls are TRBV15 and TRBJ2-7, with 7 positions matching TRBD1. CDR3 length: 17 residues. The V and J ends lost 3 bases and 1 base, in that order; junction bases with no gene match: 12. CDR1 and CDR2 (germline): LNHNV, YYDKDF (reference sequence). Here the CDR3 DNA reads TGTGCCACCAGCAGGAGGGCAGGGGGTGGAAGATCCTACGAGCAGTACTTC. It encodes CATSRRAGGGRSYEQYF.

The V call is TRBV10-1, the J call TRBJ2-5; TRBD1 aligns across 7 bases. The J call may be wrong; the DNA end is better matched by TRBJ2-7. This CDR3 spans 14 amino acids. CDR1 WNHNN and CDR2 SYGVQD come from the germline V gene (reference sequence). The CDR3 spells CASSEPEQGNEQYF. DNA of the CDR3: TGCGCCAGCAGTGAGCCAGAACAGGGGAACGAGCAGTACTTC.

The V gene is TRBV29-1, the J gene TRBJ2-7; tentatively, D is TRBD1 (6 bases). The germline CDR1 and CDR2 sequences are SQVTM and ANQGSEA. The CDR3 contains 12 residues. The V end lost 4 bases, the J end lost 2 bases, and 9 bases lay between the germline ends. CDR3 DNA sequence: TGCAGCGTTGTGGACAGACCCTACGAGCAGTACTTC. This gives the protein CSVVDRPYEQYF.

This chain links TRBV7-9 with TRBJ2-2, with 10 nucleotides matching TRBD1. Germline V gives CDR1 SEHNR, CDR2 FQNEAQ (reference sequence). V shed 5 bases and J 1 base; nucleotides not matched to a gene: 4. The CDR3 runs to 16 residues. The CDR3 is CASSNGQGGNTGELFF. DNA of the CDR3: TGTGCCAGCAGCAATGGACAGGGGGGGAACACCGGGGAGCTGTTTTTT.

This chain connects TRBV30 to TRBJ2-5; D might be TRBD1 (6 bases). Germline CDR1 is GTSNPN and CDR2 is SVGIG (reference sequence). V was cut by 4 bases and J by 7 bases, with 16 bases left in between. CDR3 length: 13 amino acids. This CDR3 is CAWNQGPMGTQYF. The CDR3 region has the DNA TGTGCCTGGAACCAGGGGCCGATGGGGACCCAGTACTTC.

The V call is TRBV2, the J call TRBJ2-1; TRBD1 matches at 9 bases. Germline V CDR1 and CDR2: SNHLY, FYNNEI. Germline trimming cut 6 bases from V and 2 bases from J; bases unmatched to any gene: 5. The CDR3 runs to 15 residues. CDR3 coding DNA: TGTGCCAGCAGGGGACAGGGTTTTCCCTACAATGAGCAGTTCTTC. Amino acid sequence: CASRGQGFPYNEQFF.

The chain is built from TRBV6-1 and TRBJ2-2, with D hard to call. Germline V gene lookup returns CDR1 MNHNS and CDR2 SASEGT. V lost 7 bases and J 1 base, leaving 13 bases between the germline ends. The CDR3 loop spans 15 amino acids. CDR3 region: CASIPPRGNTGELFF. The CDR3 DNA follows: TGTGCCAGCATTCCCCCGAGAGGGAACACCGGGGAGCTGTTTTTT.

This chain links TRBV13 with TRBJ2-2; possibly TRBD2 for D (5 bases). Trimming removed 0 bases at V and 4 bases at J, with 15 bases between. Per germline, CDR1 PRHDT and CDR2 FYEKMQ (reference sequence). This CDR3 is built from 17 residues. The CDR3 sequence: CASSLGVPWESTGELFF. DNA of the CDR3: TGTGCCAGCAGCTTAGGCGTACCTTGGGAGAGCACCGGGGAGCTGTTTTTT.

The CDR3 spells CASSVAGNYGYTF. CDR3 nucleotide sequence: TGTGCCAGCAGCGTAGCAGGAAACTATGGCTACACCTTC. This chain uses TRBV9 with TRBJ1-2; D call uncertain. Germline CDR1 reads SGDLS; CDR2 reads YYNGEE. The CDR3 extends over 13 amino acids. Trimming left V 0 bases short and J 2 bases short, with 5 bases between.

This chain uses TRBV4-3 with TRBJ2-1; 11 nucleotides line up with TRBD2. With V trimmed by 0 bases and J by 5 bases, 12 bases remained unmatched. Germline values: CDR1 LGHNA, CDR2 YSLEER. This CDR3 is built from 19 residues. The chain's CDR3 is CASSQDSSTSGGPNNEQFF. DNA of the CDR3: TGCGCCAGCAGCCAAGACTCCTCCACTAGCGGGGGTCCTAACAATGAGCAGTTCTTC.

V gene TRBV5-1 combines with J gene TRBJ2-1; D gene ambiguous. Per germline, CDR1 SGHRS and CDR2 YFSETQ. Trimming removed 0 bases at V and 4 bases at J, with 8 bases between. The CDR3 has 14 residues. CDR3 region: CASSLGQLYNEQFF. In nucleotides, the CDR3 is TGCGCCAGCAGCTTGGGTCAGTTATACAATGAGCAGTTCTTC.

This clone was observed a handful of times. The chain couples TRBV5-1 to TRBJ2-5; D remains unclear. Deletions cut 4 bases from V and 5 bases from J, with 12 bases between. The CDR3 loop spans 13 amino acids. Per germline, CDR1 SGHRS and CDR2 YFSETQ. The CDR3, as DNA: TGCGCCAGCAGCCCTTACAGAAGGGAGACCCAGTACTTC. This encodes CASSPYRRETQYF.

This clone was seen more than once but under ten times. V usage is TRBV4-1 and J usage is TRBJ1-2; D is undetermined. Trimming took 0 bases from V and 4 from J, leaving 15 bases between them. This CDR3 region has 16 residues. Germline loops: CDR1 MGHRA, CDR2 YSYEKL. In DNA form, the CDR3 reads TGCGCCAGCAGCCAAGATTCCGTTAACAGAGTCTATGGCTACACCTTC. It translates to CASSQDSVNRVYGYTF.

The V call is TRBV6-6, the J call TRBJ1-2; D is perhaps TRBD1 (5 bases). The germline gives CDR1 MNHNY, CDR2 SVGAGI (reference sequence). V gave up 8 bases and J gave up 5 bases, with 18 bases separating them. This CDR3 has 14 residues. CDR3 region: CASLRQGRVYGYTF. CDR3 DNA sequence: TGTGCCAGCCTTCGCCAGGGCAGGGTTTATGGCTACACCTTC.

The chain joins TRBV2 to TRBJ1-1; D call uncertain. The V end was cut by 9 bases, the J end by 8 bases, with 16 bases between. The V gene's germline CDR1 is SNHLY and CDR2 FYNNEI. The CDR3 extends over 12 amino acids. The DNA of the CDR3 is TGTGCCAGACAGACCGACACCGCCGAAGCTTTCTTT. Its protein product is CARQTDTAEAFF.

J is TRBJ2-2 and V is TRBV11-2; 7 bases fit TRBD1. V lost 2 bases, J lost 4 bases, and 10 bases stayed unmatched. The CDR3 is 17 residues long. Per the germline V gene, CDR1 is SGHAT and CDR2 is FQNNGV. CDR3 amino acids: CASSLIPRGRLTGELFF. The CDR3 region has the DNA TGTGCCAGCAGCTTAATACCGAGGGGGCGCCTCACCGGGGAGCTGTTTTTT.